Following are 23 T cell receptor beta chains from one sample sequenced in a study of shared clonotypes between healthy human individuals. Sequencing used immunoSEQ multiplex PCR; TCRdb keeps in-frame clones, though not all of them. Of 1.6 million or so clones in the sample, about 96% were seen once. Sequenced material: naive CD4+ T cells sorted from blood. Specified subset: CD45RA+ positively selected. The receptors originated from a man in his thirties or forties in good health.

The chain combines TRBV28 with TRBJ2-2; 9 nucleotides line up with TRBD2. The CDR3 totals 16 residues. The trim removed 4 bases at V and 5 bases at J, leaving 8 bases unmatched. Germline values: CDR1 MDHEN, CDR2 SYDVKM. CDR3 sequence reads: CASSSPGTSLTGELFF. CDR3 coding DNA: TGTGCCAGCAGTTCCCCCGGGACTAGCTTAACCGGGGAGCTGTTTTTT.

This rearrangement joins TRBV11-2 to TRBJ2-2, with 10 bases fitting TRBD2. The CDR3 totals 17 residues. Germline CDR1 is SGHAT and CDR2 is FQNNGV. J lost 2 bases, V lost 5 bases, and 8 bases had no gene match. The CDR3 sequence is CASSPRASGSNTGELFF. The CDR3 DNA reads TGTGCCAGCAGCCCAAGGGCTAGCGGGAGTAACACCGGGGAGCTGTTTTTT.

This clone was seen once. This rearrangement joins TRBV28 to TRBJ1-2, with D unresolved. The CDR3 extends over 11 amino acids. Trimming pared 10 bases from V and 2 bases from J, leaving 8 bases between. Germline V gene sequence: CDR1 MDHEN, CDR2 SYDVKM. The CDR3 loop is CATPGNYGYTF. CDR3 in DNA: TGTGCCACCCCGGGGAACTATGGCTACACCTTC.

The chain recombines TRBV29-1 with TRBJ2-3, with a possible D match to TRBD1 (5 bases). The CDR3 spans 12 residues. V was shortened by 4 bases and J by 6 bases, with 11 bases between the two germline ends. Looked up from germline, CDR1 is SQVTM and CDR2 is ANQGSEA. CDR3 in amino acids: CSVVKGYDTQYF. CDR3 coding DNA: TGCAGCGTTGTGAAGGGGTACGATACGCAGTATTTT.

CDR3 amino acids: CASSLGRVCTF. In nucleotides, the CDR3 is TGTGCCAGCAGTTTAGGACGGGTGTGCACCTTC. This chain uses TRBV28 with TRBJ1-2; D is unclear. There are 11 residues in the CDR3. Trimming took 2 bases from V and 13 from J, leaving 11 bases between them. CDR1 and CDR2 from the germline V gene are MDHEN and SYDVKM.

This clone was recorded only once. V usage is TRBV19 and J usage is TRBJ2-6, with TRBD2 as a possible D gene (5 bases). Germline lookup yields CDR1 LNHDA and CDR2 SQIVND (reference sequence). With 3 bases removed from V and 3 bases from J, the gap between germline ends came to 15 bases. This CDR3 region has 17 residues. The CDR3 bases are TGTGCCAGTAGTATCCGGGGTATAGGCGGTGGGGCCAACGTCCTGACTTTC. Amino acid sequence: CASSIRGIGGGANVLTF.

The chain couples TRBV2 to TRBJ1-2; D call uncertain. The germline V gene has CDR1 SNHLY and CDR2 FYNNEI. The CDR3 has 14 residues. V gave up 4 bases and J gave up 7 bases, with 16 bases separating them. This chain's CDR3 is CASSGAAGAGGYTF. CDR3 DNA sequence: TGTGCCAGCAGTGGTGCCGCGGGCGCAGGTGGCTACACCTTC.

The V call is TRBV7-2, the J call TRBJ2-7; 7 bases are shared with TRBD2. The junction had 7 bases not matched to a gene; V was cut back by 5 bases and J by 0 bases. The CDR3 loop spans 15 amino acids. Per germline, CDR1 SGHTA and CDR2 FQGNSA. The CDR3: CASSRTSASSYEQYF. For the CDR3, the DNA is TGTGCCAGCAGCCGCACTAGCGCGAGCTCCTACGAGCAGTACTTC.

This rearrangement joins TRBV20-1 to TRBJ2-7, with TRBD1 matching over 7 bases. J was trimmed by 4 bases and V by 5 bases; bases with no gene match: 2. Germline V gene sequence: CDR1 DFQATT, CDR2 SNEGSKA (reference sequence). This CDR3 region has 11 residues. Here the CDR3 reads CSAVDRYEQYF. The CDR3 DNA sequence: TGCAGTGCTGTGGACAGGTACGAGCAGTACTTC.

The V and J genes are TRBV5-6 and TRBJ2-7, with 7 nucleotides matching TRBD2. Unmatched junction bases numbered 12, after V lost 5 bases and J lost 7 bases. The CDR3 loop spans 14 amino acids. Germline V CDR1 and CDR2: SGHDT, YYEEEE. The CDR3 spells CASRPSGFYVEQYF. CDR3 DNA: TGTGCCAGCAGGCCTAGCGGTTTCTACGTTGAGCAGTACTTC.

The chain is built from TRBV7-2 and TRBJ1-4; D gene ambiguous. CDR1 and CDR2 (germline): SGHTA, FQGNSA. Trimming shortened V by 5 bases and J by 0 bases, and 7 bases separated the two germline ends. The CDR3 runs 14 residues. The CDR3 reads CASSLDPTNEKLFF. CDR3 bases: TGTGCCAGCAGCCTAGATCCAACTAATGAAAAACTGTTTTTT.

This chain joins TRBV14 and TRBJ2-2; D is unclear. The germline CDR1 and CDR2 sequences are SGHDN and FVKESK. V shed 0 bases and J shed 2 bases, with 7 bases lying between them. The CDR3 spans 15 residues. CDR3 protein: CASSQDYGNTGELFF. The CDR3, as DNA: TGTGCCAGCAGCCAAGATTACGGAAACACCGGGGAGCTGTTTTTT.

V is TRBV7-3 and J is TRBJ2-1, with D hard to call. The V gene's germline CDR1 is SGHTA and CDR2 FQGTGA. The germline V and J ends were trimmed by 5 bases and 2 bases, with 7 bases remaining between them. The CDR3 is made up of 13 amino acids. The CDR3 protein is CASSADTYNEQFF. As DNA, the CDR3 is TGTGCCAGCAGCGCCGACACCTACAATGAGCAGTTCTTC.

V and J are TRBV7-8 and TRBJ2-7, with 11 bases identical to TRBD2. Trimming took 5 bases from V and 3 from J; bases not matched to a gene: 3. CDR3 length: 14 residues. The germline V gene has CDR1 SGHVS and CDR2 FQNEAQ. CDR3 residues: CASSRGLADYEQYF. For the CDR3, the DNA is TGTGCCAGCAGCCGGGGACTAGCGGACTACGAGCAGTACTTC. Full variable domain (missing parts from reference TRBV7-8 and TRBJ2-7): GAGVSQSPRYKVAKRGQDVALRCDPISGHVSLFWYQQALGQGPEFLTYFQNEAQLDKSGLPSDRFFAERPEGSVSTLKIQRTQQEDSAVYLCASSRGLADYEQYFGPGTRLTVT.

The CDR3: CASSLVLASYEQYF. The CDR3 DNA is TGTGCCAGCAGCTTAGTTCTAGCCTCCTACGAGCAGTACTTC. V and J are TRBV7-2 and TRBJ2-7, with a weak D call TRBD2 (5 bases). Looked up from germline, CDR1 is SGHTA and CDR2 is FQGNSA. CDR3 length: 14 residues. The ends were cut back, 1 base at V and 0 bases at J, with 7 bases in the middle.

The chain carries TRBV9 and TRBJ2-1; tentatively, D is TRBD2 (5 bases). Trimming took 0 bases from V and 9 from J, leaving 13 bases between them. Germline V gives CDR1 SGDLS, CDR2 YYNGEE. The CDR3 extends over 14 amino acids. The CDR3 here is CASSVVQSAGEQFF. For the CDR3, the DNA is TGTGCCAGCAGCGTAGTCCAGTCGGCGGGTGAGCAGTTCTTC.

In this sample, this clone turned up once. The J gene is TRBJ1-4, the V gene TRBV10-3; D gene unclear. The CDR3 is 14 amino acids. CDR1 and CDR2 (germline): ENHRY, SYGVKD. Trimming removed 3 bases from V and 7 bases from J, with 12 bases in between. The CDR3 is CAISEKGWSEKLFF. The CDR3 DNA reads TGTGCCATCAGTGAAAAGGGCTGGTCTGAAAAACTGTTTTTT.

Only one count was recorded for this clone. This chain joins TRBV6-6 and TRBJ1-1; D remains unclear. Trimming took 6 bases from V and 4 from J, leaving 18 bases between them. CDR1 MNHNY and CDR2 SVGAGI come from the germline V gene (reference sequence). This CDR3 is 15 amino acids long. The CDR3 nucleotides read TGTGCCAGCAGCCGAGGGAATGACGATGGCACTGAAGCTTTCTTT. Translating it yields CASSRGNDDGTEAFF.

The chain couples TRBV9 to TRBJ1-3, with TRBD1 identical over 9 bases. This CDR3 has 19 residues. J was trimmed by 0 bases and V by 0 bases; bases with no gene match: 10. The V gene's germline CDR1 is SGDLS and CDR2 YYNGEE. CDR3 region: CASSVAAWGQGLSGNTIYF. The CDR3 nucleotides read TGTGCCAGCAGCGTAGCGGCGTGGGGACAGGGTCTCTCTGGAAACACCATATATTTT.

The J gene is TRBJ2-1, the V gene TRBV7-2; 9 bases agree with TRBD2. Trimming took 2 bases from V and 7 from J; bases not matched to a gene: 15. This CDR3 spans 18 amino acids. The germline CDR1 and CDR2 sequences are SGHTA and FQGNSA. In nucleotides, the CDR3 is TGTGCCAGCAGCTTAAGGGCCACGCGGGAGGGCCGTACGAATGAGCAGTTCTTC. It yields the protein CASSLRATREGRTNEQFF.

J is TRBJ2-3 and V is TRBV7-9; 15 positions agree with TRBD2. Germline V gene sequence: CDR1 SEHNR, CDR2 FQNEAQ (reference sequence). The CDR3 runs to 16 residues. V lost 5 bases, J lost 5 bases, and 5 bases stayed unmatched. CDR3 nucleotides: TGTGCCAGCAGCGCGGGACTAGCGGGAGGAGGAGATACGCAGTATTTT. Translating it yields CASSAGLAGGGDTQYF. Using reference TRBV7-9 and TRBJ2-3 for the parts outside the CDR3, the full variable domain is DTGVSQNPRHKITKRGQNVTFRCDPISEHNRLYWYRQTLGQGPEFLTYFQNEAQLEKSRLLSDRFSAERPKGSFSTLEIQRTEQGDSAMYLCASSAGLAGGGDTQYFGPGTRLTVL.

About this clone itself: At one end the junction does not follow the germline gene, possibly because of a read error. The rearrangement links TRBV7-9 to TRBJ2-1; 9 positions match TRBD2. The CDR3 length is 14 residues. In germline, CDR1 is SEHNR, CDR2 FQNEAQ (reference sequence). This chain's CDR3 is CASSPGNSGTSIIF. CDR3 nucleotides: TGTGCCAGCAGCCCGGGGAATTCCGGGACTAGCATTATCTTC.

The chain uses TRBV7-3 and TRBJ2-2; D is possibly TRBD2 (6 bases). Trimming pared 2 bases from V and 3 bases from J, leaving 10 bases between. Looked up from germline, CDR1 is SGHTA and CDR2 is FQGTGA. The CDR3 is 15 amino acids. CDR3 nucleotides: TGTGCCAGCAGCTTATTAGGCGGGGACACCGGGGAGCTGTTTTTT. This codes for CASSLLGGDTGELFF. Full variable domain (rest looked up from reference TRBV7-3 and TRBJ2-2): GAGVSQTPSNKVTEKGKYVELRCDPISGHTALYWYRQSLGQGPEFLIYFQGTGAADDSGLPNDRFFAVRPEGSVSTLKIQRTERGDSAVYLCASSLLGGDTGELFFGEGSRLTVL.